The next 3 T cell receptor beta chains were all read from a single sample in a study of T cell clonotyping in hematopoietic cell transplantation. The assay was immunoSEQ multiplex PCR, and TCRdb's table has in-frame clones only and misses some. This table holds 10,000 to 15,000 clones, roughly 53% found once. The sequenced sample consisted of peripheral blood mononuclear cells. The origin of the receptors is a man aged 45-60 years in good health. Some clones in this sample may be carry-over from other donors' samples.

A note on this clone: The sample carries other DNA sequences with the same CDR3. CDR3 nucleotide sequence: TGCGCCAGCAGTCGTACGGGGGACACTGAAGCTTTCTTT. It yields the protein CASSRTGDTEAFF. V is TRBV4-3 and J is TRBJ1-1; TRBD1 is a possible D gene (5 bases). The germline CDR1 and CDR2 sequences are LGHNA and YSLEER. The CDR3 totals 13 residues. The V gene lost 6 bases and the J gene lost 3 bases, with 11 bases spanning the gap.

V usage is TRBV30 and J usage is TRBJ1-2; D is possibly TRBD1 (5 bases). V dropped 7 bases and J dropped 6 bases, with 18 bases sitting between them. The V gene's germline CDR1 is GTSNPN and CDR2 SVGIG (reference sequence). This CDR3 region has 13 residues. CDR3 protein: CASSPGIGDGYTF. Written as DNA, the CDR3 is TGTGCCTCCTCCCCGGGGATAGGGGATGGCTACACCTTC. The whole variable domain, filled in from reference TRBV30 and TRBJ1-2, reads SQTIHQWPATLVQPVGSPLSLECTVEGTSNPNLYWYRQAAGRGLQLLFYSVGIGQISSEVPQNLSASRPQDRQFILSSKKLLLSDSGFYLCASSPGIGDGYTFGSGTRLTVV.

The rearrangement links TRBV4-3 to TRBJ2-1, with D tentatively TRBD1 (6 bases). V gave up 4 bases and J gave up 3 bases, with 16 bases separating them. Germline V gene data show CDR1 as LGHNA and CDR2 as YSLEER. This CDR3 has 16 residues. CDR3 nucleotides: TGCGCCAGCAGCCTCCGCCCGGGACAAGACTACAATGAGCAGTTCTTC. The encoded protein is CASSLRPGQDYNEQFF.